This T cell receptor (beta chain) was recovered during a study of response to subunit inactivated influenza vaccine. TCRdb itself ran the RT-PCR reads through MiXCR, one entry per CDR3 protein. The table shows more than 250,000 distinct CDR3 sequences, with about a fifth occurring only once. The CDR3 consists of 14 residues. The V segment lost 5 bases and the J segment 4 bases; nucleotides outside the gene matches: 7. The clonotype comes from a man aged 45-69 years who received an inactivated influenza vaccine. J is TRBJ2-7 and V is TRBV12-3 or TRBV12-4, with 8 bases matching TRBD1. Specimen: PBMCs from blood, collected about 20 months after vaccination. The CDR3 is CASSRGQVGYEQYF. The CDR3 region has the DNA TGTGCCAGCAGTCGGGGACAGGTCGGGTACGAGCAGTACTTC.